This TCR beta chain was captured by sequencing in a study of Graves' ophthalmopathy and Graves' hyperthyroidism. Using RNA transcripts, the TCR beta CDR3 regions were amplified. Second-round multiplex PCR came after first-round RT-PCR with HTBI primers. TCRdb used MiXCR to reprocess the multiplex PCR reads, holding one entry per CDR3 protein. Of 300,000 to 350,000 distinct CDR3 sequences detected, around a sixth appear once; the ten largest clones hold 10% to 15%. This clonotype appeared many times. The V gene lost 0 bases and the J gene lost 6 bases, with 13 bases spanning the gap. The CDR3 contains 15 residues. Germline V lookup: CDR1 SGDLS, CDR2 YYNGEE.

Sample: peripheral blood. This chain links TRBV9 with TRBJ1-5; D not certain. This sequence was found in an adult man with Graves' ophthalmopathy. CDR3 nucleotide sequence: TGTGCCAGCAGCGTAGATGGCACATATGGTCAGCCCCAGCATTTT. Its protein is CASSVDGTYGQPQHF.